Sequencing of this TCR beta chain was carried out in a study of blood T cell repertoires in COVID-19. Study background: Samples of COVID-19 (acute and convalescent) were obtained from the United States, Italy and Spain. PBMCs, B-cell-depleted T cells, or T cells were the source of the cDNA or gDNA that made up the material.

Seattle's enrolled individuals joined amid active infection and were then monitored longitudinally. Trimming took 4 bases from V and 0 from J; bases not matched to a gene: 9. The CDR3 contains 16 residues. Germline CDR1 is SGHRS and CDR2 is YFSETQ. This clone appeared once. TCRdb's table, derived via immunoSEQ multiplex PCR, lists solely in-frame clones and lacks some. The sample includes about 70,000 clones, more than 85% of them seen just once. Sequencing was carried out using peripheral blood. The source is a man in his fifties with COVID-19, enrolled during active disease. This chain uses TRBV5-1 with TRBJ1-1; 7 nucleotides agree with TRBD1. CDR3 amino acids: CASSPSPGQLNTEAFF. The CDR3 coding sequence is TGCGCCAGCAGCCCCTCCCCGGGACAGTTGAACACTGAAGCTTTCTTT.